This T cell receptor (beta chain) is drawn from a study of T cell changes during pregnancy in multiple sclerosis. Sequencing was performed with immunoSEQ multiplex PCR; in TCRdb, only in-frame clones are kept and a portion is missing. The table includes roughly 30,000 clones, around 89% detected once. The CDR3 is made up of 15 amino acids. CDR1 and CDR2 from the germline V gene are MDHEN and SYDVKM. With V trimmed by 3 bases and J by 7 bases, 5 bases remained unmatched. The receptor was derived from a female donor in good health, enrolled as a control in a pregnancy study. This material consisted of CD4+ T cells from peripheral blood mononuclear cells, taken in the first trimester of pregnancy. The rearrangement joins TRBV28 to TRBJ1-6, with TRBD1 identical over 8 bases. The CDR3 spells CASSFPGTGNSPLHF. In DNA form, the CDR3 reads TGTGCCAGCAGTTTTCCCGGGACAGGAAATTCACCCCTCCACTTT.